Following are 25 T cell receptor beta chains from one sample sequenced in a study of control samples from healthy donors and cancer patients. Produced via immunoSEQ multiplex PCR; TCRdb's table is partial and in-frame only. The profile shows around 110,000 clones, 88% of them singletons. The sequencing input was blood. The receptor set was obtained from a woman aged 65 to 85 in good health.

The V and J genes are TRBV7-9 and TRBJ2-5; D gene unclear. The CDR3 extends over 12 amino acids. Trimming took 5 bases from V and 5 from J, leaving 9 bases between them. Germline CDR1 and CDR2: SEHNR and FQNEAQ (reference sequence). CDR3 nucleotides: TGTGCCAGCAGCCACCGCCGGGAGACCCAGTACTTC. Translated: CASSHRRETQYF.

The sample holds one count of this clone. The chain uses TRBV5-1 and TRBJ2-1; D may be TRBD1 (6 bases). V lost 0 bases, J lost 8 bases, and 15 bases lay in between. Germline-derived CDR1 and CDR2 are SGHRS and YFSETQ. This CDR3 has 15 amino acids. The DNA of the CDR3 is TGCGCCAGCAGCTTGGTTCAGGGGCTCGGGGATGAGCAGTTCTTC. Its protein is CASSLVQGLGDEQFF.

V is TRBV9 and J is TRBJ1-1; D unclear. The germline CDR1 and CDR2 sequences are SGDLS and YYNGEE. The germline V and J ends were trimmed by 0 bases and 0 bases, with 6 bases remaining between them. This CDR3 has 14 amino acids. CDR3 sequence reads: CASSVVWVNTEAFF. CDR3 coding DNA: TGTGCCAGCAGCGTAGTATGGGTGAACACTGAAGCTTTCTTT.

V is TRBV11-3 and J is TRBJ2-1; D gene uncertain. This CDR3 contains 11 residues. V lost 1 base and J lost 6, with 1 base in between. Germline CDR1 SGHNT, CDR2 YENEEA. DNA for the CDR3: TGTGCCAGCAGCTTAGGCAATGAGCAGTTCTTC. This gives the protein CASSLGNEQFF.

This clone was recorded only once. The J gene is TRBJ1-2, the V gene TRBV7-9, with 12 bases that match TRBD1. This CDR3 region has 14 residues. With 3 bases clipped from V and 4 bases from J, the junction kept 0 bases outside the gene matches. Germline assignment: CDR1 SEHNR and CDR2 FQNEAQ (reference sequence). The CDR3 DNA sequence: TGTGCCAGCAGCTTGGGACAGGGGGCCTATGGCTACACCTTC. This sequence encodes CASSLGQGAYGYTF.

This sequence joins TRBV19 and TRBJ2-7; D unresolved. The V gene lost 4 bases and the J gene lost 12 bases, with 19 bases spanning the gap. Looked up from germline, CDR1 is LNHDA and CDR2 is SQIVND (reference sequence). CDR3 length equals 13 residues. CDR3 coding DNA: TGTGCCAGTAGTACTCCTGATAGTGGAACGCGGTACTTC. This translates into CASSTPDSGTRYF.

This chain joins TRBV6-1 and TRBJ1-6, with D possibly matching TRBD1 (5 bases). Trimming took off 2 bases at V and 5 bases at J, with 13 bases between the two ends. CDR1 MNHNS and CDR2 SASEGT come from the germline V gene. This CDR3 spans 16 amino acids. Here the CDR3 DNA reads TGTGCCAGCAGTGAAAAAGGGGAGGTCGATAATTCACCCCTCCACTTT. This gives the protein CASSEKGEVDNSPLHF.

The gene calls are TRBV10-3 and TRBJ2-7; D call uncertain. The germline gives CDR1 ENHRY, CDR2 SYGVKD. The V gene lost 0 bases and the J gene lost 5 bases, with 5 bases spanning the gap. This CDR3 contains 12 residues. The CDR3 DNA follows: TGTGCCATCAGTGAGTCGTCCAACGAGCAGTACTTC. This translates into CAISESSNEQYF.

The chain links TRBV18 to TRBJ1-1; D unresolved. From germline, CDR1 is KGHSH and CDR2 LQKENI. The V end was cut by 3 bases, the J end by 0 bases, with 11 bases between. The CDR3 is 15 amino acids. The CDR3 spells CASSPRPILNTEAFF. The CDR3 DNA is TGTGCCAGCTCACCGAGACCCATACTGAACACTGAAGCTTTCTTT.

The chain joins TRBV5-1 to TRBJ2-7; TRBD2 matches 7 bases. CDR1 SGHRS and CDR2 YFSETQ come from the germline V gene. The CDR3 runs 15 residues. The trim removed 4 bases at V and 7 bases at J, leaving 14 bases unmatched. DNA of the CDR3: TGCGCCAGCAGCCTACGGACTAGAGGATACGTGGAGCAGTACTTC. Its translation: CASSLRTRGYVEQYF. Combining the CDR3 with reference TRBV5-1 and TRBJ2-7 gives the whole variable domain KAGVTQTPRYLIKTRGQQVTLSCSPISGHRSVSWYQQTPGQGLQFLFEYFSETQRNKGNFPGRFSGRQFSNSRSEMNVSTLELGDSALYLCASSLRTRGYVEQYFGPGTRLTVT.

The chain joins TRBV19 to TRBJ1-4; D gene unclear. Germline assignment: CDR1 LNHDA and CDR2 SQIVND (reference sequence). The CDR3 totals 10 residues. Trimming shortened V by 6 bases and J by 8 bases, and 4 bases separated the two germline ends. Here the CDR3 DNA reads TGTGCCAGTAGGCGGGAAAAACTGTTTTTT. Its protein is CASRREKLFF.

As concerns this clone: In the same sample, other DNA sequences code for this CDR3. This sequence joins TRBV1 and TRBJ2-3; the table's TRBD1 call for D was not verified on the DNA. TRBV1 is marked as a pseudogene. This CDR3 is 19 amino acids long. CDR3 residues: CTSSQESNDNTDSTDTQYF. The CDR3 bases are TGCACCAGCAGTCAAGAGTCGAATGACAATACAGATAGCACAGATACGCAGTATTTT.

This chain connects TRBV5-1 to TRBJ2-5; D unclear. The CDR3 is 14 residues long. Germline V CDR1 and CDR2: SGHRS, YFSETQ. The ends were cut back, 2 bases at V and 0 bases at J, with 8 bases in the middle. Here the CDR3 DNA reads TGCGCCAGCAGCTTTTTACAGAACCAAGAGACCCAGTACTTC. This sequence encodes CASSFLQNQETQYF.

This clone is a singleton in its sample. The DNA for the CDR3 is TGTGCCAGCAGTCCCGGGACCGATGCCACTGAAGCTTTCTTT. This translates into CASSPGTDATEAFF. This rearrangement joins TRBV5-4 to TRBJ1-1; D possibly corresponds to TRBD1 (5 bases). The CDR3 runs to 14 residues. Germline V gene lookup returns CDR1 SGHNT and CDR2 YYREEE (reference sequence). V dropped 5 bases and J dropped 4 bases, with 15 bases sitting between them.

The sample holds a few counts of this clone. The chain is built from TRBV7-2 and TRBJ1-1; TRBD1 is a possible D gene (6 bases). CDR1 is SGHTA, CDR2 FQGNSA, per germline. There are 14 residues in the CDR3. V lost 2 bases, J lost 3 bases, and 10 bases lay in between. The CDR3 nucleotides are TGTGCCAGCAGCTTAATACAGGGCGACACTGAAGCTTTCTTT. Protein product: CASSLIQGDTEAFF.

The chain combines TRBV6-5 with TRBJ1-1, with 7 nucleotides matching TRBD1. In germline, CDR1 is MNHEY, CDR2 SVGAGI. The CDR3 totals 13 residues. Germline trimming cut 4 bases from V and 11 bases from J; bases unmatched to any gene: 10. The CDR3 sequence is CASSSNRGGGAFF. The CDR3 bases are TGTGCCAGCAGTTCGAACAGGGGCGGAGGGGCTTTCTTT.

The DNA for the CDR3 is TGCGCCAGCAGCTTCGGCCATTTCACCGGGGAGCTGTTTTTT. As protein: CASSFGHFTGELFF. V gene TRBV5-1 combines with J gene TRBJ2-2; D ambiguous. The CDR3 totals 14 residues. The germline CDR1 and CDR2 sequences are SGHRS and YFSETQ. The V end lost 2 bases, the J end lost 4 bases, and 9 bases lay between the germline ends.

The V and J genes are TRBV10-3 and TRBJ2-1, with 7 bases aligning to TRBD1. The CDR3 extends over 13 amino acids. Germline loops: CDR1 ENHRY, CDR2 SYGVKD. The junction had 9 bases not matched to a gene; V was cut back by 9 bases and J by 7 bases. The CDR3 DNA is TGTGCCATTGAAGGACAGGCGGATAATGAGCAGTTCTTC. It yields the protein CAIEGQADNEQFF.

The chain uses TRBV2 and TRBJ1-2, with D possibly being TRBD1 (5 bases). Germline V lookup: CDR1 SNHLY, CDR2 FYNNEI. Trimming shortened V by 7 bases and J by 6 bases, and 18 bases separated the two germline ends. The CDR3 is 14 residues long. This chain's CDR3 is CASKGPQLGDGYTF. Here the CDR3 DNA reads TGTGCCAGCAAGGGGCCACAGCTGGGGGATGGCTACACCTTC. Supplemented by reference TRBV2 and TRBJ1-2, the full variable domain reads EPEVTQTPSHQVTQMGQEVILRCVPISNHLYFYWYRQILGQKVEFLVSFYNNEISEKSEIFDDQFSVERPDGSNFTLKIRSTKLEDSAMYFCASKGPQLGDGYTFGSGTRLTVV.

The chain joins TRBV3-1 (or the pseudogene TRBV3-2) to TRBJ2-4; TRBD1 might be the D (6 bases). This CDR3 spans 16 amino acids. V was trimmed by 4 bases and J by 7 bases, leaving 20 bases between them. The germline gives CDR1 LGHDT, CDR2 YNNKEL (reference sequence). Written as DNA, the CDR3 is TGTGCCAGCAGCCCCCCCGAGACTTGGGGGCGGAACATTCAGTACTTC. It translates to CASSPPETWGRNIQYF.

J is TRBJ1-2 and V is TRBV5-8; no reliable D call. The V and J ends lost 7 bases and 2 bases respectively, with 15 bases between them. The CDR3 consists of 14 residues. Looked up from germline, CDR1 is SGHTS and CDR2 is YDEGEE. CDR3 region: CASLTPGRNYGYTF. CDR3 bases: TGTGCCAGCCTCACCCCCGGGAGGAACTATGGCTACACCTTC.

J is TRBJ1-1 and V is TRBV2; the D gene is possibly TRBD1 (6 bases). Germline CDR1 reads SNHLY; CDR2 reads FYNNEI. V was pared by 6 bases and J by 1 base, with 12 bases between. CDR3 length: 14 residues. CDR3 nucleotide sequence: TGTGCCAGCAGGGGGGGCAGGGCGAACACTGAAGCTTTCTTT. Protein sequence: CASRGGRANTEAFF.

V is TRBV19 and J is TRBJ1-4; TRBD1 matches 9 bases. Germline loops: CDR1 LNHDA, CDR2 SQIVND (reference sequence). The V segment lost 7 bases and the J segment 0 bases; nucleotides outside the gene matches: 6. The CDR3 sequence is 16 residues long. CDR3 sequence (DNA): TGTGCCAGTACGCGTAGACAGGGGGCAACTAATGAAAAACTGTTTTTT. This encodes CASTRRQGATNEKLFF.

V is TRBV19 and J is TRBJ1-2; 12 positions agree with TRBD1. CDR3 length equals 16 residues. The junction had 8 bases not matched to a gene; V was cut back by 5 bases and J by 4 bases. Germline V gives CDR1 LNHDA, CDR2 SQIVND (reference sequence). The CDR3, as DNA: TGTGCCAGTAGTCACCGGGACAGGGGGCTCGCCTATGGCTACACCTTC. It specifies CASSHRDRGLAYGYTF. Complete variable domain (other parts from reference TRBV19 and TRBJ1-2): DGGITQSPKYLFRKEGQNVTLSCEQNLNHDAMYWYRQDPGQGLRLIYYSQIVNDFQKGDIAEGYSVSREKKESFPLTVTSAQKNPTAFYLCASSHRDRGLAYGYTFGSGTRLTVV.

This clone was seen only a few times. The rearrangement uses TRBV3-1 (or the pseudogene TRBV3-2) and TRBJ1-6; D gene uncertain. CDR3 length: 13 amino acids. CDR1 is LGHDT and CDR2 is YNNKEL in the germline V gene (reference sequence). V was clipped by 0 bases and J by 10 bases, with 7 bases between them. The CDR3 region is CASSQDDRSPLHF. The CDR3, as DNA: TGTGCCAGCAGCCAAGATGACCGATCACCCCTCCACTTT.